These 20 T cell receptor beta chains came from one sample sequenced in a study of blood T cell repertoires in COVID-19. Method: immunoSEQ multiplex PCR; TCRdb's copy keeps in-frame clones and lacks some. This sample yields over 350,000 clones, of which 85% to 90% are seen a single time; approximately 9.3% belongs to the top ten. The source material was PBMCs or T cells enriched from blood (not recorded which). All receptors derive from a woman between 50 and 59 years old who had recovered from COVID-19.

V usage is TRBV18 and J usage is TRBJ1-3; D may be TRBD1 (6 bases). CDR1 is KGHSH, CDR2 LQKENI, per germline. This CDR3 comprises 17 residues. Trimming pared 3 bases from V and 4 bases from J, leaving 19 bases between. In DNA form, the CDR3 reads TGTGCCAGCTCACCCTCCACAGGGTTGGCCTCCGGAAACACCATATATTTT. It specifies CASSPSTGLASGNTIYF.

This clone was counted a few times. The V call is TRBV2, the J call TRBJ2-2, with 7 bases matching TRBD1. V shed 3 bases and J 0 bases; nucleotides not matched to a gene: 4. CDR3 length: 16 residues. Germline assignment: CDR1 SNHLY and CDR2 FYNNEI. The CDR3 sequence is CASSDPGQSNTGELFF. The CDR3 DNA sequence: TGTGCCAGCAGTGACCCGGGACAGTCGAACACCGGGGAGCTGTTTTTT. Combining the CDR3 with reference TRBV2 and TRBJ2-2 gives the whole variable domain EPEVTQTPSHQVTQMGQEVILRCVPISNHLYFYWYRQILGQKVEFLVSFYNNEISEKSEIFDDQFSVERPDGSNFTLKIRSTKLEDSAMYFCASSDPGQSNTGELFFGEGSRLTVL.

The chain links TRBV19 to TRBJ1-5, with D unresolved. This CDR3 has 16 residues. Per germline, CDR1 LNHDA and CDR2 SQIVND (reference sequence). Trimming shortened V by 3 bases and J by 0 bases, and 12 bases separated the two germline ends. The CDR3 spells CASSIPGGVSNQPQHF. The CDR3 DNA reads as TGTGCCAGTAGTATCCCAGGCGGGGTTAGCAATCAGCCCCAGCATTTT.

J is TRBJ1-1 and V is TRBV3-1 (or the pseudogene TRBV3-2), with D possibly TRBD1 on 5 matching bases. This CDR3 contains 15 residues. Germline-derived CDR1 and CDR2 are LGHDT and YNNKEL (reference sequence). V gave up 1 base and J gave up 1 base, with 10 bases separating them. The CDR3 DNA sequence: TGTGCCAGCAGCCAAGTTCGGACACAGAACACTGAAGCTTTCTTT. Translated: CASSQVRTQNTEAFF.

This sequence joins TRBV20-1 and TRBJ1-5; D is possibly TRBD1 (6 bases). The CDR3 sequence is 14 residues long. V gave up 3 bases and J gave up 0 bases, with 9 bases separating them. CDR1 is DFQATT and CDR2 is SNEGSKA in the germline V gene (reference sequence). This CDR3 reads CSASKDSSNQPQHF. The CDR3 region has the DNA TGCAGTGCTAGTAAGGACAGTAGCAATCAGCCCCAGCATTTT.

The sample holds one count of this clone. The chain recombines TRBV18 with TRBJ2-7; 7 bases align to TRBD2. V trimming: 4 bases; J trimming: 2 bases; junction bases outside the gene matches: 5. The CDR3 loop spans 14 amino acids. In germline, CDR1 is KGHSH, CDR2 LQKENI. CDR3 DNA: TGTGCCAGCTCACAAACCGGACTAGCCTACGAGCAGTACTTC. Its translation: CASSQTGLAYEQYF.

This rearrangement joins TRBV12-3 or TRBV12-4 to TRBJ1-6; no clear D. This CDR3 contains 12 residues. V lost 8 bases, J lost 7 bases, and 9 bases lay in between. CDR3 bases: TGTGCCAGCTTAGCGGGGAATTCACCCCTCCACTTT. It encodes CASLAGNSPLHF.

The chain carries TRBV5-1 and TRBJ2-2; 8 bases align to TRBD1. V lost 4 bases and J lost 4; bases outside the gene matches: 9. Germline V gene data show CDR1 as SGHRS and CDR2 as YFSETQ. The CDR3 sequence is 16 residues long. The CDR3 coding sequence is TGCGCCAGCAGCGCGCTAGACAGGGGTTTCACCGGGGAGCTGTTTTTT. This sequence encodes CASSALDRGFTGELFF. The whole variable domain, filled in from reference TRBV5-1 and TRBJ2-2, reads KAGVTQTPRYLIKTRGQQVTLSCSPISGHRSVSWYQQTPGQGLQFLFEYFSETQRNKGNFPGRFSGRQFSNSRSEMNVSTLELGDSALYLCASSALDRGFTGELFFGEGSRLTVL.

Note on this clone: At one end the junction does not follow the germline gene, possibly because of a read error. The CDR3 region is CASSSPGQGGGVVF. DNA for the CDR3: TGCGCCAGCAGCTCCCCCGGACAGGGGGGCGGGGTGGTCTTC. V gene TRBV5-1 combines with J gene TRBJ2-1; TRBD1 aligns across 10 bases. The germline V gene encodes CDR1 SGHRS and CDR2 YFSETQ. The CDR3 loop spans 14 amino acids.

The V and J genes are TRBV18 and TRBJ1-2, with D hard to call. Germline-derived CDR1 and CDR2 are KGHSH and LQKENI. The CDR3 has 12 residues. The ends were cut back, 7 bases at V and 7 bases at J, with 13 bases in the middle. CDR3 protein: CASFTMRGGYTF. CDR3 bases: TGTGCCAGCTTTACGATGAGAGGTGGCTACACCTTC.

V and J are TRBV7-2 and TRBJ2-4, with 8 bases aligning to TRBD2. J lost 8 bases, V lost 5 bases, and 8 bases had no gene match. This CDR3 spans 14 amino acids. The germline gives CDR1 SGHTA, CDR2 FQGNSA. In nucleotides, the CDR3 is TGTGCCAGCAGCCCCAGGGCCGGGGGGGACATTCAGTACTTC. It encodes CASSPRAGGDIQYF.

The chain joins TRBV4-3 to TRBJ2-3; tentative D call: TRBD2 (6 bases). V was clipped by 1 base and J by 0 bases, with 11 bases between them. This CDR3 is 16 amino acids long. Germline CDR1 is LGHNA and CDR2 is YSLEER. The CDR3 protein is CASSQARGSSTDTQYF. As DNA, the CDR3 is TGCGCCAGCAGCCAAGCTCGGGGGTCTAGCACAGATACGCAGTATTTT.

The chain employs TRBV20-1 and TRBJ1-2, with a tentative D call TRBD1 (5 bases). The ends were cut back, 5 bases at V and 8 bases at J, with 12 bases in the middle. The CDR3 contains 11 residues. In germline, CDR1 is DFQATT, CDR2 SNEGSKA (reference sequence). CDR3 amino acids: CSASGTQGYTF. The CDR3, as DNA: TGCAGTGCTTCGGGGACTCAGGGCTACACCTTC.

V and J are TRBV12-5 and TRBJ1-5; D uncertain. The CDR3 is 14 residues long. The V end was cut by 7 bases, the J end by 0 bases, with 10 bases between. Looked up from germline, CDR1 is LGHNT and CDR2 is FRNRAP. CDR3 nucleotide sequence: TGTGCTAGTGCCTGGACTGCTAGCAATCAGCCCCAGCATTTT. Translating it yields CASAWTASNQPQHF.

The gene calls are TRBV6-2 or TRBV6-3 and TRBJ2-3, with 15 bases matching TRBD2. The ends lost 4 bases at V and 1 base at J; junction bases unmatched: 6. Germline CDR1 reads MNHEY; CDR2 reads SVGEGT. CDR3 size: 18 residues. The CDR3 nucleotides read TGTGCCAGCAGTTTCCGGACTAGCGGGGGGGCCGGCACAGATACGCAGTATTTT. This sequence encodes CASSFRTSGGAGTDTQYF.

The chain couples TRBV5-4 to TRBJ2-2; 9 bases map to TRBD1. The length of the CDR3 is 18 residues. Germline V gene sequence: CDR1 SGHNT, CDR2 YYREEE (reference sequence). The J segment lost 0 bases and the V segment lost 4 bases, leaving 10 bases of the junction unmatched. CDR3 coding DNA: TGTGCCAGCAGCAATCGACAGGGGGAGAACGCGAACACCGGGGAGCTGTTTTTT. It translates to CASSNRQGENANTGELFF.

The gene calls are TRBV3-1 (or the pseudogene TRBV3-2) and TRBJ2-5; 7 positions agree with TRBD2. CDR1 and CDR2 from the germline V gene are LGHDT and YNNKEL (reference sequence). The CDR3 runs 15 residues. V dropped 3 bases and J dropped 4; count of bases not matched to a gene: 8. The CDR3 DNA is TGTGCCAGCAGCCAGATGACTAGCACCTCAGAGACCCAGTACTTC. Its translation: CASSQMTSTSETQYF.

In DNA form, the CDR3 reads TGTGCCAGCAGCCGACTAGCGGGAGGCTCTGGGGCCAACGTCCTGACTTTC. The encoded protein is CASSRLAGGSGANVLTF. This sequence joins TRBV6-4 and TRBJ2-6; 13 positions match TRBD2. The CDR3 extends over 17 amino acids. V shed 6 bases and J 0 bases; nucleotides not matched to a gene: 2. Germline V gives CDR1 MRHNA, CDR2 SNTAGT.

The CDR3 DNA follows: TGTGCCAGCGGAAAAGGGACAGGGCGTACAGATACGCAGTATTTT. It yields the protein CASGKGTGRTDTQYF. V gene TRBV7-9 combines with J gene TRBJ2-3; 9 nucleotides agree with TRBD1. This CDR3 spans 15 amino acids. Losses at the gene ends were 8 bases for V and 3 bases for J; bases not matched to a gene: 9. From germline, CDR1 is SEHNR and CDR2 FQNEAQ (reference sequence).

The chain uses TRBV4-1 and TRBJ2-3; D unclear. V dropped 1 base and J dropped 4 bases, with 15 bases sitting between them. Germline lookup yields CDR1 MGHRA and CDR2 YSYEKL. This CDR3 has 16 residues. In nucleotides, the CDR3 is TGCGCCAGCAGCCAAGCCTTGGGCAATTCGGCAGATACGCAGTATTTT. Amino acid sequence: CASSQALGNSADTQYF.